The 2 T cell receptor beta chains in this list originate from one sample, sequenced in a study of shared clonotypes between healthy human individuals. TCRdb keeps only in-frame clones here, not all; method: immunoSEQ multiplex PCR. The sample shows roughly 2 million clones, 90% to 95% of them seen only once. The sequencing sample was made of naive CD4+ T cells sorted from blood. Subset defined: CD45RA+ positively selected. These receptors were collected from a man between 18 and 35 years old in good health.

The gene calls are TRBV6-1 and TRBJ1-1; D uncertain. Trimming removed 10 bases at V and 1 base at J, with 19 bases between. Germline V gives CDR1 MNHNS, CDR2 SASEGT. This CDR3 contains 15 residues. CDR3 nucleotide sequence: TGTGCCATAGGTCTGCTGCTAAGCGGGAACACTGAAGCTTTCTTT. This translates into CAIGLLLSGNTEAFF.

The V call is TRBV9, the J call TRBJ2-7, with D possibly TRBD1 on 6 matching bases. CDR3 length equals 16 residues. V was clipped by 2 bases and J by 2 bases, with 17 bases between them. CDR1 is SGDLS, CDR2 YYNGEE, per germline. In DNA, the CDR3 is TGTGCCAGCAGCGTCGGCCCAGGGGACACAGCCTACGAGCAGTACTTC. This sequence encodes CASSVGPGDTAYEQYF.